This record concerns one T cell receptor beta chain sequence. No antigen is known for it. This record comes from a study of T cells after yellow fever vaccination. UMIs and a universal primer site were added when TCR cDNA was made by 5'RACE template switching. TCRdb re-derived calls from the 5' RACE reads in MiXCR, one entry per CDR3 protein. The table records about 370,000 distinct CDR3 sequences, around a tenth of them present only once. Study-wide findings and caveats: Abundant clonotypes from the bulk population could contaminate FACS-sorted repertoires.

Sequencing was performed on PBMCs, taken on the day of the first yellow fever vaccination. This sequence was found in a young man who received the YFV17D yellow fever vaccine.

CDR3 bases: TGTGCCAGCAGTTCCGGGATCGCGAGGCGGTACTTC. Its translation is CASSSGIARRYF. The chain couples TRBV6-2 or TRBV6-3 to TRBJ2-7, with a possible D match to TRBD2 (5 bases). The CDR3 has 12 residues. In germline, CDR1 is MNHEY, CDR2 SVGEGT. With 4 bases removed from V and 12 bases from J, the gap between germline ends came to 16 bases.